The source of this TCR beta chain is a study of T cell clonotyping in hematopoietic cell transplantation. General observations from the study: At the given depth, recipient repertoires were over 95% de novo clonotypes. CD4 and CD8 repertoire contributions could not be separated without sorting. Broader posttransplant TCR repertoire diversity was predicted by graft donor and pretransplant recipient Inverse Simpson Index values.

Blood collection times were about day -28 and days 30, 100, 180 posttransplant. Notes on this clone: Its antigen is not known.

TCRdb's copy holds only in-frame clones and misses some; the assay was immunoSEQ multiplex PCR. Seen here are about 3,800 clones, around three quarters observed once, and the top ten hold roughly 36%. CDR1 is GTSNPN, CDR2 SVGIG, per germline (reference sequence). V was trimmed by 5 bases and J by 6 bases, leaving 22 bases between them. The CDR3 is 15 residues long. This chain uses TRBV30 with TRBJ1-2; D is undetermined. The specimen comprised peripheral blood mononuclear cells, sampled 100 days after allogeneic stem cell transplant. This clonotype originated in a male patient in his fifties or sixties who had an allogeneic stem cell transplant from an unrelated donor, so the T cells may come from the graft donor. Some clones in this sample may be carry-over from other donors' samples. The CDR3 spells CAWGLQLRAENGYTF. The CDR3, as DNA: TGTGCCTGGGGGCTTCAACTGAGGGCCGAAAATGGCTACACCTTC.